This passage covers 31 T cell receptor beta chains from one sample sequenced in a study of T cell repertoires in cytomegalovirus infection. TCRdb reprocessed the reads with MiXCR, giving one entry per CDR3 protein. The sample lists about 600,000 distinct CDR3 sequences, less than 25% seen once, with roughly 8% in the top ten. Specimen: CD8+ T cells from PBMCs. The receptor source for this set is a human donor in good health (CMV status not recorded). Some clones in this sample may be carry-over from other donors' samples.

This clonotype was counted a few times. The chain employs TRBV29-1 and TRBJ2-5; the D gene is possibly TRBD1 (6 bases). This CDR3 is 14 amino acids long. V shed 0 bases and J shed 3 bases, with 11 bases lying between them. Germline assignment: CDR1 SQVTM and CDR2 ANQGSEA. The CDR3 nucleotides read TGCAGCGTTGAAGATCCCCACAGGGAAGAGACCCAGTACTTC. Its protein product is CSVEDPHREETQYF.

At least ten counts were recorded for this clonotype. CDR3 protein: CASRLRGPSTDTQYF. CDR3 sequence (DNA): TGTGCCAGCCGATTGAGGGGCCCTAGCACAGATACGCAGTATTTT. This chain joins TRBV7-2 and TRBJ2-3; D could derive from TRBD1 or TRBD2 (5 bases each). The CDR3 contains 15 residues. Trimming shortened V by 8 bases and J by 0 bases, and 15 bases separated the two germline ends. CDR1 SGHTA and CDR2 FQGNSA come from the germline V gene.

The rearrangement links TRBV6-6 to TRBJ2-1; the D gene is possibly TRBD2 (5 bases). Germline-derived CDR1 and CDR2 are MNHNY and SVGAGI (reference sequence). The CDR3 extends over 12 amino acids. The V and J ends lost 6 bases and 15 bases respectively, with 18 bases between them. CDR3 residues: CASSYNGITPFF. The CDR3 region has the DNA TGTGCCAGCAGCTACAACGGGATCACGCCGTTCTTC.

The CDR3 bases are TGTGCCACCAGTGAATATGGGACAGGGAGGAATGGGGGCCCCTGGAATGAGCAGTTCTTC. This gives the protein CATSEYGTGRNGGPWNEQFF. This sequence joins TRBV24-1 and TRBJ2-1, with TRBD1 identical over 9 bases. The junction had 22 bases not matched to a gene; V was cut back by 4 bases and J by 7 bases. The germline CDR1 and CDR2 sequences are KGHDR and SFDVKD. This CDR3 is 20 amino acids long.

The chain links TRBV19 to TRBJ2-3, with D perhaps matching TRBD2 (5 bases). Germline loops: CDR1 LNHDA, CDR2 SQIVND (reference sequence). The CDR3 loop spans 17 amino acids. V dropped 3 bases and J dropped 1 base, with 17 bases sitting between them. The CDR3 DNA is TGTGCCAGTAGTATGGACTGGGTAGCGCCTGGCACAGATACGCAGTATTTT. Encoded protein: CASSMDWVAPGTDTQYF.

In this sample, this clonotype turned up once. The chain combines TRBV6-2 or TRBV6-3 with TRBJ2-2, with unresolved D. V dropped 6 bases and J dropped 7 bases, with 18 bases sitting between them. CDR3 length: 15 amino acids. CDR1 MNHEY and CDR2 SVGEGT come from the germline V gene. The CDR3 sequence: CASSSVGRADGELFF. CDR3 in DNA: TGTGCCAGCAGCTCTGTCGGACGTGCCGACGGGGAGCTGTTTTTT.

The V gene is TRBV13, the J gene TRBJ2-7, with TRBD1 matching over 10 bases. The CDR3 has 15 residues. CDR1 and CDR2 from the germline V gene are PRHDT and FYEKMQ (reference sequence). The V and J ends lost 4 bases and 5 bases, in that order; junction bases with no gene match: 8. CDR3 sequence: CASSSGTGDHHEQYF. CDR3 DNA sequence: TGTGCCAGCAGCTCCGGGACAGGGGATCACCACGAGCAGTACTTC.

A single count supports this clonotype. Possible read error: a much larger clone is one base away. The genes are TRBV7-2 and TRBJ2-1, with 7 nucleotides matching TRBD1. CDR3 length equals 17 residues. Germline CDR1 reads SGHTA; CDR2 reads FQGNSA. Here the CDR3 DNA reads TGTGCCAGCCGCTTAGAGGGATGGGGACAGACCTACAATGAGCAGTTCTTC. Its translation: CASRLEGWGQTYNEQFF. Complete variable domain (other parts from reference TRBV7-2 and TRBJ2-1): GAGVSQSPSNKVTEKGKDVELRCDPISGHTALYWYRQSLGQGLEFLIYFQGNSAPDKSGLPSDRFSAERTGGSVSTLTIQRTQQEDSAVYLCASRLEGWGQTYNEQFFGPGTRLTVL.

A word on this clonotype: The germline gene is not matched at one end of the junction; a read error may be the cause. The chain couples TRBV7-3 to TRBJ2-5; 11 nucleotides align to TRBD2. This CDR3 is built from 15 residues. Germline CDR1 is SGHTA and CDR2 is FQGTGA. CDR3 residues: CANSSTSGGEETQYF. The CDR3 region has the DNA TGTGCCAACAGCTCTACTAGCGGGGGCGAAGAGACCCAGTACTTC.

In its sample, this clonotype was seen once. This chain joins TRBV14 and TRBJ1-1, with D possibly TRBD1 on 5 matching bases. Germline CDR1 is SGHDN and CDR2 is FVKESK. V was pared by 4 bases and J by 0 bases, with 12 bases between. The CDR3 has 15 amino acids. The chain's CDR3 is CASSPGGLMNTEAFF. In DNA form, the CDR3 reads TGTGCCAGCAGCCCTGGGGGACTGATGAACACTGAAGCTTTCTTT.

CDR3 DNA sequence: TGTGCCAGCAGCCCCACAGGGGCGACGCAGTATTTT. The encoded protein is CASSPTGATQYF. This chain links TRBV5-4 with TRBJ2-3; 7 bases line up with TRBD1. This CDR3 region has 12 residues. Germline trimming cut 4 bases from V and 9 bases from J; bases unmatched to any gene: 5. The V gene's germline CDR1 is SGHNT and CDR2 YYREEE (reference sequence).

The chain is built from TRBV25-1 and TRBJ2-7; tentative D call: TRBD1 (6 bases). V was shortened by 5 bases and J by 4 bases, with 15 bases between the two germline ends. Germline CDR1 reads MGHDK; CDR2 reads SYGVNS. CDR3 size: 14 residues. CDR3 bases: TGTGCCAGCAGTCCCCGGGACACTCCTTACGAGCAGTACGTC. As protein: CASSPRDTPYEQYV.

The V gene is TRBV4-3, the J gene TRBJ2-2; 11 bases line up with TRBD2. The CDR3 runs to 20 residues. Germline CDR1 is LGHNA and CDR2 is YSLEER. J was trimmed by 6 bases and V by 0 bases; bases with no gene match: 15. Here the CDR3 DNA reads TGCGCCAGCAGCCAAGATCATATCCCTGCTAGCGGGGGGTTTGCCGGGGAGCTGTTTTTT. Protein: CASSQDHIPASGGFAGELFF.

The rearrangement links TRBV7-3 to TRBJ2-7; TRBD2 aligns across 9 bases. The CDR3 runs 17 residues. V shed 2 bases and J 4 bases; nucleotides not matched to a gene: 12. Germline CDR1 reads SGHTA; CDR2 reads FQGTGA. The CDR3 here is CASSLEEPAGGVYEQYF. The CDR3 DNA is TGTGCCAGCAGCTTAGAGGAGCCAGCGGGGGGCGTTTACGAGCAGTACTTC.

CDR3 protein: CSARDRLGNTQNIYGYTF. The DNA of the CDR3 is TGCAGTGCTAGAGATCGGTTGGGAAACACGCAAAATATCTATGGCTACACCTTC. The chain combines TRBV20-1 with TRBJ1-2; D call uncertain. This CDR3 has 18 amino acids. The germline V gene encodes CDR1 DFQATT and CDR2 SNEGSKA (reference sequence). Trimming took 0 bases from V and 4 from J, leaving 24 bases between them.

The chain joins TRBV7-9 to TRBJ1-5; D not resolved. Trimming left V 1 base short and J 6 bases short, with 13 bases between. CDR3 size: 15 residues. Germline lookup yields CDR1 SEHNR and CDR2 FQNEAQ (reference sequence). CDR3 protein: CASSLEGSESQPQHF. CDR3 nucleotides: TGTGCCAGCAGCTTAGAAGGGAGTGAATCTCAGCCCCAGCATTTT.

A few counts support this clonotype. The genes are TRBV11-2 and TRBJ2-2; 7 nucleotides agree with TRBD2. The germline CDR1 and CDR2 sequences are SGHAT and FQNNGV. The V segment lost 4 bases and the J segment 1 base; nucleotides outside the gene matches: 15. The CDR3 is 19 amino acids. The CDR3: CASSYPISAGEENTGELFF. In DNA form, the CDR3 reads TGTGCCAGCAGCTACCCGATCTCCGCGGGGGAGGAGAACACCGGGGAGCTGTTTTTT. Together with reference TRBV11-2 and TRBJ2-2, the CDR3 gives the full variable domain: EAGVAQSPRYKIIEKRQSVAFWCNPISGHATLYWYQQILGQGPKLLIQFQNNGVVDDSQLPKDRFSAERLKGVDSTLKIQPAKLEDSAVYLCASSYPISAGEENTGELFFGEGSRLTVL.

This chain joins TRBV29-1 and TRBJ2-2; weak D call: TRBD2 (5 bases). CDR1 SQVTM and CDR2 ANQGSEA come from the germline V gene. This CDR3 is built from 12 residues. V gave up 3 bases and J gave up 4 bases, with 6 bases separating them. CDR3 sequence reads: CSVDGSTGELFF. In nucleotides, the CDR3 is TGCAGCGTTGATGGGAGCACCGGGGAGCTGTTTTTT.

The genes are TRBV10-3 and TRBJ2-3; 7 bases line up with TRBD1. The V and J ends lost 4 bases and 3 bases, in that order; junction bases with no gene match: 10. The CDR3 contains 16 residues. Germline CDR1 and CDR2: ENHRY and SYGVKD. CDR3 in amino acids: CAISGRRGGHTDTQYF. CDR3 nucleotides: TGTGCCATCAGTGGACGTCGAGGGGGCCATACAGATACGCAGTATTTT.

The genes are TRBV15 and TRBJ2-1; D might be TRBD2 (7 bases). The V end was cut by 2 bases, the J end by 8 bases, with 13 bases between. CDR1 LNHNV and CDR2 YYDKDF come from the germline V gene (reference sequence). The CDR3 spans 14 residues. CDR3 loop: CATSRPGGGDEQFF. The CDR3 DNA reads as TGTGCCACCAGCAGACCGGGGGGCGGGGATGAGCAGTTCTTC. The variable domain in full, with the rest retrieved from reference TRBV15 and TRBJ2-1, is DAMVIQNPRYQVTQFGKPVTLSCSQTLNHNVMYWYQQKSSQAPKLLFHYYDKDFNNEADTPDNFQSRRPNTSFCFLDIRSPGLGDTAMYLCATSRPGGGDEQFFGPGTRLTVL.

This clonotype has just a few counts. The rearrangement links TRBV20-1 to TRBJ2-7; the D call may be TRBD1 or TRBD2 (5 bases each). Germline CDR1 reads DFQATT; CDR2 reads SNEGSKA (reference sequence). The V and J ends lost 5 bases and 2 bases respectively, with 19 bases between them. The CDR3 has 15 residues. CDR3 DNA: TGCAGTGCTGGGGATTGGGACGCAACAACCTACGAGCAGTACGTC. Its protein product is CSAGDWDATTYEQYV.

This clonotype has ten or more counts. The gene calls are TRBV7-8 and TRBJ1-5; D is unclear. The V end was cut by 5 bases, the J end by 0 bases, with 14 bases between. The CDR3 is made up of 16 amino acids. CDR1 and CDR2 from the germline V gene are SGHVS and FQNEAQ. CDR3 nucleotide sequence: TGTGCCAGCAGCCAACTCGCGGACTATAGCAATCAGCCCCAGCATTTT. It translates to CASSQLADYSNQPQHF.

This clonotype was counted a few times. The chain combines TRBV10-3 with TRBJ1-2; D is uncertain. Germline V CDR1 and CDR2: ENHRY, SYGVKD. CDR3 length: 14 amino acids. CDR3 residues: CALRTTDVDYGYTF. The CDR3 DNA reads as TGTGCACTTAGAACGACCGATGTGGACTATGGCTACACCTTC.

This clonotype was picked up many times. The CDR3 spells CASSAGGGGAETQYF. In nucleotides, the CDR3 is TGTGCCAGCAGCGCTGGAGGCGGGGGGGCAGAGACCCAGTACTTC. J is TRBJ2-5 and V is TRBV6-5; 9 bases are a match to TRBD2. V gave up 6 bases and J gave up 4 bases; unmatched junction bases: 9. CDR1 is MNHEY, CDR2 SVGAGI, per germline. There are 15 residues in the CDR3.

V and J are TRBV20-1 and TRBJ1-2; D possibly corresponds to TRBD1 (6 bases). V gave up 6 bases and J gave up 2 bases, with 10 bases separating them. This CDR3 comprises 12 residues. CDR1 is DFQATT and CDR2 is SNEGSKA in the germline V gene (reference sequence). CDR3 amino acids: CSANTGNYGYTF. DNA of the CDR3: TGCAGTGCAAACACAGGGAACTATGGCTACACCTTC.

This clonotype was seen a handful of times. This chain joins TRBV4-1 and TRBJ2-5, with D tentatively TRBD2 (6 bases). V dropped 2 bases and J dropped 2 bases, with 18 bases sitting between them. Germline V gene data show CDR1 as MGHRA and CDR2 as YSYEKL. The CDR3 runs to 17 residues. CDR3 sequence reads: CASSQRSAMAGQETQYF. For the CDR3, the DNA is TGCGCCAGCAGCCAAAGATCGGCGATGGCGGGGCAAGAGACCCAGTACTTC.

The V and J genes are TRBV7-6 and TRBJ2-1; D gene uncertain. The CDR3 is 13 residues long. The germline gives CDR1 SGHVS, CDR2 FNYEAQ. Trimming pared 5 bases from V and 6 bases from J, leaving 11 bases between. The DNA of the CDR3 is TGTGCCAGCAGCGAGTTCAGGACCAATGAGCAGTTCTTC. Translation: CASSEFRTNEQFF.

The CDR3 DNA follows: TGCGCCAGCAGCCAAGATTATTTGGGGCCTAATGAGCAGTTCTTC. This codes for CASSQDYLGPNEQFF. The chain links TRBV4-1 to TRBJ2-1; TRBD1 is a possible D gene (5 bases). Germline V gene data show CDR1 as MGHRA and CDR2 as YSYEKL. Trimming removed 0 bases at V and 7 bases at J, with 13 bases between. The CDR3 extends over 15 amino acids.

This clonotype has a count of ten or more. The chain joins TRBV24-1 to TRBJ2-5; 7 positions agree with TRBD2. Germline V gene lookup returns CDR1 KGHDR and CDR2 SFDVKD. The CDR3 has 16 residues. The V gene end was trimmed by 0 bases and the J gene end by 0 bases; junction bases not matched to a gene: 3. The CDR3 loop is CATSDLRRGNQETQYF. The CDR3 bases are TGTGCCACCAGTGATTTGCGGCGGGGGAACCAAGAGACCCAGTACTTC.

This clonotype was counted a few times. This chain links TRBV5-6 with TRBJ2-1, with TRBD1 as a possible D gene (5 bases). The V and J ends lost 1 base and 5 bases respectively, with 7 bases between them. Germline CDR1 and CDR2: SGHDT and YYEEEE. The CDR3 has 13 residues. As DNA, the CDR3 is TGTGCCAGCAGCTTGCCGACAGACAATGAGCAGTTCTTC. Translation: CASSLPTDNEQFF.

The rearrangement joins TRBV27 to TRBJ2-7; D is perhaps TRBD1 or TRBD2 (6 bases each). Germline CDR1 and CDR2: MNHEY and SMNVEV (reference sequence). V was cut by 2 bases and J by 6 bases, with 20 bases left in between. CDR3 size: 16 residues. CDR3 coding DNA: TGTGCCAGCAGTTTACGGTCCCCAGGGGCGGGGTCCGAGCAGTACGTC. Translating it yields CASSLRSPGAGSEQYV.